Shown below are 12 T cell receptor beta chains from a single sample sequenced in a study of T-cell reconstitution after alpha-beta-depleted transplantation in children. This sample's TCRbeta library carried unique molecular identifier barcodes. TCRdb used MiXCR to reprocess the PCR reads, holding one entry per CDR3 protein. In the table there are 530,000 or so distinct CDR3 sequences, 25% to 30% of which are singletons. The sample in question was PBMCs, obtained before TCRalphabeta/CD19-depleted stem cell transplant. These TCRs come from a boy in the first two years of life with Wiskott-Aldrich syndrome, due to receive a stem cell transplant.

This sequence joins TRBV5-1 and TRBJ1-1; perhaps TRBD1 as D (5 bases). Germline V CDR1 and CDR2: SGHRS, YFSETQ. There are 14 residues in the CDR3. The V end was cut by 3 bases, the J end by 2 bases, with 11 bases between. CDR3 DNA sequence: TGCGCCAGCAGCTCGGGACTGCCTAACACTGAAGCTTTCTTT. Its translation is CASSSGLPNTEAFF.

The CDR3 here is CASSSTGGIRSDEQYF. The CDR3 DNA is TGTGCCAGCAGCTCCACTGGCGGGATTCGGTCGGACGAGCAGTACTTC. The chain carries TRBV7-9 and TRBJ2-7; TRBD2 might be the D (6 bases). Germline values: CDR1 SEHNR, CDR2 FQNEAQ (reference sequence). The CDR3 spans 16 residues. The germline V and J ends were trimmed by 4 bases and 5 bases, with 21 bases remaining between them.

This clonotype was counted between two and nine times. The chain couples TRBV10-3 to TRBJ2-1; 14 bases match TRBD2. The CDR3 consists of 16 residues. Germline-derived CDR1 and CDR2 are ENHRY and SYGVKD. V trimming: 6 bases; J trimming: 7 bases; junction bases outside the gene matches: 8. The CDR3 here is CAISPGLAGVKNEQFF. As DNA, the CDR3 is TGTGCCATCAGCCCGGGACTAGCGGGAGTTAAGAATGAGCAGTTCTTC.

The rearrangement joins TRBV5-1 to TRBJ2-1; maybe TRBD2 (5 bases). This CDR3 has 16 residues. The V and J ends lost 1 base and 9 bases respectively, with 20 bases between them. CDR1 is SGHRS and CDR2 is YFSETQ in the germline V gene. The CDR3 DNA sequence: TGCGCCAGCAGCTTGAGGGCGGGTACAGCCGAGGGTGAGCAGTTCTTC. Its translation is CASSLRAGTAEGEQFF.

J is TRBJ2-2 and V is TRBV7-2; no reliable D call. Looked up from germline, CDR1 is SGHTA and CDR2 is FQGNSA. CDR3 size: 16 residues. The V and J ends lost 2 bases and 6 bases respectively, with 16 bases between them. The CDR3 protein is CASSLLPALEPGELFF. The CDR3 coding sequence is TGTGCCAGCAGCTTACTTCCAGCCCTAGAGCCCGGGGAGCTGTTTTTT.

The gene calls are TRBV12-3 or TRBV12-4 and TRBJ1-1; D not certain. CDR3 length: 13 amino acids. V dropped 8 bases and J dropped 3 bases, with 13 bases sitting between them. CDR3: CASGLSRDTEAFF. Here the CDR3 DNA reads TGTGCCAGCGGACTCTCAAGGGACACTGAAGCTTTCTTT.

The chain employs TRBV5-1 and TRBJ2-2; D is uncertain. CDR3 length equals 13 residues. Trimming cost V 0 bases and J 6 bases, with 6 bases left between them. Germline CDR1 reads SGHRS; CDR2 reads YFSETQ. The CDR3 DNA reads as TGCGCCAGCAGCTTGGCCCGGCCCGGGGAGCTGTTTTTT. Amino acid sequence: CASSLARPGELFF.

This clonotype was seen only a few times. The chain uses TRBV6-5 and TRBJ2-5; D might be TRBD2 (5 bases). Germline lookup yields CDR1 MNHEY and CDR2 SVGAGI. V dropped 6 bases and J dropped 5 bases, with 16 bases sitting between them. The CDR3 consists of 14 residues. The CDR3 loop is CASSLTRVRETQYF. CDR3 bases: TGTGCCAGCAGCCTTACTAGGGTCCGGGAGACCCAGTACTTC.

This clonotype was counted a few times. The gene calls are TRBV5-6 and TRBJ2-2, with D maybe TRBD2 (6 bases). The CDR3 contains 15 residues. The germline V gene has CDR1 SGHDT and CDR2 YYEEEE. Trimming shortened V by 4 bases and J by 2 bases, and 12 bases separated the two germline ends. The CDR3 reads CASSHPRGNTGELFF. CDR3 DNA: TGTGCCAGCAGCCACCCGCGGGGAAACACCGGGGAGCTGTTTTTT.

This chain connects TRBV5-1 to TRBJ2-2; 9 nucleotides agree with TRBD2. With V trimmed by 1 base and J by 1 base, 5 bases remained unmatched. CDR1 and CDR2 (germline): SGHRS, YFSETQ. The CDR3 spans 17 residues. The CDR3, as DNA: TGCGCCAGCAGCTTGCGCCCTAGCGGGATGAACACCGGGGAGCTGTTTTTT. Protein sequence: CASSLRPSGMNTGELFF.

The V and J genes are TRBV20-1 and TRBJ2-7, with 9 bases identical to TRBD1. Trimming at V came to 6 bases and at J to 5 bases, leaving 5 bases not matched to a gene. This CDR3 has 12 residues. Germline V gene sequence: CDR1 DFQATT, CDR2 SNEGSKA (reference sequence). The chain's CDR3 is CSASQGAHEQYF. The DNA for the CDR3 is TGCAGTGCCTCACAGGGGGCCCACGAGCAGTACTTC.

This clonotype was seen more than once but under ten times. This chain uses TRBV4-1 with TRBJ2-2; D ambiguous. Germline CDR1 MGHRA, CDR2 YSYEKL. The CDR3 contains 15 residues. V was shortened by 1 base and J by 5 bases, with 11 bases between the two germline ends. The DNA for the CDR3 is TGCGCCAGCAGCCAAGTTTTGGGTTTGACCGGGGAGCTGTTTTTT. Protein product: CASSQVLGLTGELFF.